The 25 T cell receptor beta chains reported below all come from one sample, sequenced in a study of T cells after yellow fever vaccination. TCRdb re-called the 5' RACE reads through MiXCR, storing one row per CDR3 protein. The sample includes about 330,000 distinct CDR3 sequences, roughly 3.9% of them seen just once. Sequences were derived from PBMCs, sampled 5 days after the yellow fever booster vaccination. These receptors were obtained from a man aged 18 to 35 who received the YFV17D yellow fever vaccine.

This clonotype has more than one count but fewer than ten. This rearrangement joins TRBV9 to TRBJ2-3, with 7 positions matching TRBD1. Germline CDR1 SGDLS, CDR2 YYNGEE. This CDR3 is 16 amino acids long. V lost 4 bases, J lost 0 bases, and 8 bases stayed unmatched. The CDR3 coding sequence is TGTGCCAGCAGCCTCCGGACAGGAACTAGCACAGATACGCAGTATTTT. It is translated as CASSLRTGTSTDTQYF.

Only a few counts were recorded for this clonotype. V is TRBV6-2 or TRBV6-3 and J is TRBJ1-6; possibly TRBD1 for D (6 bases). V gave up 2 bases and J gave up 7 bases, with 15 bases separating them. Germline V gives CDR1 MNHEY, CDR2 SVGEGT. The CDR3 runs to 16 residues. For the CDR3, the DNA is TGTGCCAGCAGTTACACCAACAGGGAAGGGAATTCACCCCTCCACTTT. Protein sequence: CASSYTNREGNSPLHF.

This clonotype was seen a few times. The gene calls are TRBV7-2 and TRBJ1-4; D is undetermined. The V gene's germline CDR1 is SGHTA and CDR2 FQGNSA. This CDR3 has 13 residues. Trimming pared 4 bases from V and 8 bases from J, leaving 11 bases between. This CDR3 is CASSSIRLEKLFF. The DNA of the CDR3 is TGTGCCAGCAGCTCGATCCGTCTGGAAAAACTGTTTTTT.

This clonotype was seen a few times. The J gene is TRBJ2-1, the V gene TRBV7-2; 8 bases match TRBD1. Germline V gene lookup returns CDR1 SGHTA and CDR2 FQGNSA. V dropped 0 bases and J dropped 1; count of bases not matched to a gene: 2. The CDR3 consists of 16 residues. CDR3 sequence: CASSLAWDRSYNEQFF. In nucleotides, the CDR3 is TGTGCCAGCAGCTTAGCGTGGGACAGGTCCTACAATGAGCAGTTCTTC.

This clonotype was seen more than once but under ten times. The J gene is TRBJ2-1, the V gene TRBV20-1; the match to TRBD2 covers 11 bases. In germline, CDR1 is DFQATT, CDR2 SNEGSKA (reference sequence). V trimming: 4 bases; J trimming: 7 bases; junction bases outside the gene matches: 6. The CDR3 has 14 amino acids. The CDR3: CSATPSGGMNEQFF. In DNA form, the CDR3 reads TGCAGTGCTACTCCTAGCGGGGGGATGAATGAGCAGTTCTTC.

This chain's CDR3 is CAISTLQGSVNTEAFF. The DNA for the CDR3 is TGTGCCATCAGTACCCTACAGGGGTCGGTGAACACTGAAGCTTTCTTT. The genes are TRBV10-3 and TRBJ1-1, with 7 bases matching TRBD1. The CDR3 extends over 16 amino acids. V trimming: 5 bases; J trimming: 0 bases; junction bases outside the gene matches: 9. Germline V gives CDR1 ENHRY, CDR2 SYGVKD.

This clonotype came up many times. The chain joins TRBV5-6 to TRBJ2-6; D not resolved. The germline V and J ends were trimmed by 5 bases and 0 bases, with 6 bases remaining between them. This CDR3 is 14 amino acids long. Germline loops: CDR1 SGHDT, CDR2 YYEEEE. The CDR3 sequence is CASRSSSGANVLTF. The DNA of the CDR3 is TGTGCCAGCAGGTCCTCCTCTGGGGCCAACGTCCTGACTTTC.

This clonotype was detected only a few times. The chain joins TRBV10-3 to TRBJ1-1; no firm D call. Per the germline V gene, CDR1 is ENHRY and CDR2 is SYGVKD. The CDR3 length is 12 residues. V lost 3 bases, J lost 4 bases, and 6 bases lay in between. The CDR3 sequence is CAISDGATEAFF. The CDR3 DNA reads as TGTGCCATCAGTGATGGAGCCACTGAAGCTTTCTTT.

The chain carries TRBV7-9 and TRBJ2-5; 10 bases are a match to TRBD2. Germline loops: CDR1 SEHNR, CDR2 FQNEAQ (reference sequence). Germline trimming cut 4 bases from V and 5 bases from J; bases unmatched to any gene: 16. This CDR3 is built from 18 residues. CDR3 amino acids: CASSSPGHSGGISETQYF. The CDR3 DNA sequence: TGTGCCAGCAGCTCCCCGGGGCATAGCGGGGGGATCTCGGAGACCCAGTACTTC.

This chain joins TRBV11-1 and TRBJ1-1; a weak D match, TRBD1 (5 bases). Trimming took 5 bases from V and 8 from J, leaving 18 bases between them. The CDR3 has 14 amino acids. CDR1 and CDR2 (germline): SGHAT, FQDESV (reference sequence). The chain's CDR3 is CASSPDTGRGEAFF. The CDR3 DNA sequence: TGTGCCAGCAGCCCGGACACGGGTCGAGGGGAAGCTTTCTTT.

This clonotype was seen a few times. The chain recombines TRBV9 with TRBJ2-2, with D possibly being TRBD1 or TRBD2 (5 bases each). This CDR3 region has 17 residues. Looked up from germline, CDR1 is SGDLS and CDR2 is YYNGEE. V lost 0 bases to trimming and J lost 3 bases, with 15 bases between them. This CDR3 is CASSVERSGTHTGELFF. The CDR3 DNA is TGTGCCAGCAGCGTAGAGAGGTCTGGGACGCACACCGGGGAGCTGTTTTTT.

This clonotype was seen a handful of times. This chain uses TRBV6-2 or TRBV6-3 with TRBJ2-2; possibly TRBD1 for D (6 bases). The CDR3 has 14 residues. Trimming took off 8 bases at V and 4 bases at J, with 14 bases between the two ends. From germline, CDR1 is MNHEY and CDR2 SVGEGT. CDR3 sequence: CASGKGGFTGELFF. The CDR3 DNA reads TGTGCCAGCGGCAAAGGGGGTTTCACCGGGGAGCTGTTTTTT.

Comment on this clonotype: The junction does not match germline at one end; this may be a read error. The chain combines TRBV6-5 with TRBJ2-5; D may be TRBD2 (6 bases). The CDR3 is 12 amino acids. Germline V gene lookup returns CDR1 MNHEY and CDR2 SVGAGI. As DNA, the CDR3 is TGTGCCAGCAGTAACTCCCGGGAGCCCCAGTACTTC. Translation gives CASSNSREPQYF.

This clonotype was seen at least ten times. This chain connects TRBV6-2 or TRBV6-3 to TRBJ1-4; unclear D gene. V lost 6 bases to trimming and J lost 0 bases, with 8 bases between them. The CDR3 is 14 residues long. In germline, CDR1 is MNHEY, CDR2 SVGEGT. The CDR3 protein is CASSLPATNEKLFF. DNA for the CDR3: TGTGCCAGCAGCCTACCTGCAACTAATGAAAAACTGTTTTTT.

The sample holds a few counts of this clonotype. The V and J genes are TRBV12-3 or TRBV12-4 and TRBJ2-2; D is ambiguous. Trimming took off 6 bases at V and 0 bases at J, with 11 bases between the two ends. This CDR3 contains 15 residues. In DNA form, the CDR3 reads TGTGCCAGCAGAGGGCAGAGAACGAACACCGGGGAGCTGTTTTTT. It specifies CASRGQRTNTGELFF.

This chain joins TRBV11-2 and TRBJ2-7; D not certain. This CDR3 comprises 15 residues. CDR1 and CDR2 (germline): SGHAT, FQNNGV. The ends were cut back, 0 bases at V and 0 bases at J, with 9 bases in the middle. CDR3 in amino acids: CASSLELGYSYEQYF. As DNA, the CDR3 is TGTGCCAGCAGCTTAGAATTGGGATACTCCTACGAGCAGTACTTC.

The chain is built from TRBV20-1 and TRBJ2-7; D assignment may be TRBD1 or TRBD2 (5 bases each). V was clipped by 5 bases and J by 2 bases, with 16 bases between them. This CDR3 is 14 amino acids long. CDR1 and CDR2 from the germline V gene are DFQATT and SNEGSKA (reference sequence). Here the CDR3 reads CSALHGAEPYEQYF. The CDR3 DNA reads TGCAGTGCTCTCCACGGGGCCGAACCCTACGAGCAGTACTTC.

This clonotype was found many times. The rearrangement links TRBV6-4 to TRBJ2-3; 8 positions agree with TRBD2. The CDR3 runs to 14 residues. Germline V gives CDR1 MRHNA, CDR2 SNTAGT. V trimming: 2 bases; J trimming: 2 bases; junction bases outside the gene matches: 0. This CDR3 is CASSDGLATDTQYF. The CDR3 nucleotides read TGTGCCAGCAGTGACGGACTAGCCACAGATACGCAGTATTTT.

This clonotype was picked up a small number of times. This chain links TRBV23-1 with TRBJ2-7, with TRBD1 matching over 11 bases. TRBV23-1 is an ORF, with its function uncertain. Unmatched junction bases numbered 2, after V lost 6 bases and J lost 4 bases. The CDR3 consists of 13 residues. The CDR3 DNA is TGCGCCAGCAGGGGACAGGGGGAGTACGAGCAGTACGTC. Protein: CASRGQGEYEQYV.

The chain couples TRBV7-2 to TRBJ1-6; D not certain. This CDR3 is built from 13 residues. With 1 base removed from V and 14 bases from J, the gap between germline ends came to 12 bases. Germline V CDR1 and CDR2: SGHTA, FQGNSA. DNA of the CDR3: TGTGCCAGCAGCTTAGGCGGGTACCGGACCCTCCACTTT. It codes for CASSLGGYRTLHF.

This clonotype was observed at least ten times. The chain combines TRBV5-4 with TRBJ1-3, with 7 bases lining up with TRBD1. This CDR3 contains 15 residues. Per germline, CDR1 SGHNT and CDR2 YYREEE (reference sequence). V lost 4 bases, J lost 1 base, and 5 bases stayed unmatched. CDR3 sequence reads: CASSVDRESGNTIYF. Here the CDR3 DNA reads TGTGCCAGCAGCGTTGACAGGGAATCTGGAAACACCATATATTTT. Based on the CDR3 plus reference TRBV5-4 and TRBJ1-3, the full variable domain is ETGVTQSPTHLIKTRGQQVTLRCSSQSGHNTVSWYQQALGQGPQFIFQYYREEENGRGNFPPRFSGLQFPNYSSELNVNALELDDSALYLCASSVDRESGNTIYFGEGSWLTVV.

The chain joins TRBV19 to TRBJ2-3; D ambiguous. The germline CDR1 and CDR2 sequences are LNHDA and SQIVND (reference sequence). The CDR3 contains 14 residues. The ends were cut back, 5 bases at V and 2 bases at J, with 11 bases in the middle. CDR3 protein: CASSPLRTTDTQYF. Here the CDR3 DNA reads TGTGCCAGTAGTCCACTACGGACCACAGATACGCAGTATTTT.

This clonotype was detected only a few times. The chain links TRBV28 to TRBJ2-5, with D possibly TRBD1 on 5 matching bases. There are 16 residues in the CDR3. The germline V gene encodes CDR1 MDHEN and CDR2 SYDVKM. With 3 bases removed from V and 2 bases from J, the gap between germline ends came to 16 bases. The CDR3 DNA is TGTGCCAGCAGTTTCCTCAGTGGGGCGAATCAAGAGACCCAGTACTTC. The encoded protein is CASSFLSGANQETQYF. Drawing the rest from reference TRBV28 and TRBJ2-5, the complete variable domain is DVKVTQSSRYLVKRTGEKVFLECVQDMDHENMFWYRQDPGLGLRLIYFSYDVKMKEKGDIPEGYSVSREKKERFSLILESASTNQTSMYLCASSFLSGANQETQYFGPGTRLLVL.

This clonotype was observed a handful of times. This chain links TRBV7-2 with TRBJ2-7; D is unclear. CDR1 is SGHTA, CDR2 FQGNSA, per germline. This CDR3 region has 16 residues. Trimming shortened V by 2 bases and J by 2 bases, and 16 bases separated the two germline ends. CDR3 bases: TGTGCCAGCAGCTTAAAGGCCCCTTCGGTCCCCTACGAGCAGTACGTC. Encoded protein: CASSLKAPSVPYEQYV.

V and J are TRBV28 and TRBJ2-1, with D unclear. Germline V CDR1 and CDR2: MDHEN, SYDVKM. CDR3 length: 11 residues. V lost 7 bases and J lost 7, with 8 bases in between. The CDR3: CASTKWNEQFF. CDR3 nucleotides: TGTGCCAGCACTAAGTGGAATGAGCAGTTCTTC.